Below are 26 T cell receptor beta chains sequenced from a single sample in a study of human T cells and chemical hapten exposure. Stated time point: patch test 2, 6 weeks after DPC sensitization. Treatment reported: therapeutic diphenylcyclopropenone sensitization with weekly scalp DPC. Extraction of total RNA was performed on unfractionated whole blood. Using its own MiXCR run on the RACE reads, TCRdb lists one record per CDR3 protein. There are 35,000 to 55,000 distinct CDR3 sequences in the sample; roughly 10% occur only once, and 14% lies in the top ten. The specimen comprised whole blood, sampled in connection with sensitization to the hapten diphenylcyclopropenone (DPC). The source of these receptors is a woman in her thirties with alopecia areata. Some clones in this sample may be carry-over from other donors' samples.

CDR3 region: CASSSADGTGDGNTIYF. CDR3 in DNA: TGTGCCAGCAGCTCGGCCGATGGGACAGGGGATGGAAACACCATATATTTT. V gene TRBV7-9 combines with J gene TRBJ1-3, with 10 bases lining up with TRBD1. Germline CDR1 SEHNR, CDR2 FQNEAQ (reference sequence). Trimming removed 4 bases from V and 3 bases from J; junction bases left unmatched: 9. This CDR3 comprises 17 residues.

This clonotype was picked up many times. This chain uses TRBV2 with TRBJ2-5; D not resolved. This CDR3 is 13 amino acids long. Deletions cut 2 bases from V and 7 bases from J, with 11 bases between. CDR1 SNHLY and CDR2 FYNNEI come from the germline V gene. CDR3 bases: TGTGCCAGCAGTGAAAGCCGGTCAGCGACCCAGTACTTC. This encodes CASSESRSATQYF.

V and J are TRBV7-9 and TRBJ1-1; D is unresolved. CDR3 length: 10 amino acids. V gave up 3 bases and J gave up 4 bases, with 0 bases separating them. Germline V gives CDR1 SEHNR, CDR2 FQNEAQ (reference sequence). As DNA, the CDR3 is TGTGCCAGCAGCTTCACTGAAGCTTTCTTT. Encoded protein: CASSFTEAFF.

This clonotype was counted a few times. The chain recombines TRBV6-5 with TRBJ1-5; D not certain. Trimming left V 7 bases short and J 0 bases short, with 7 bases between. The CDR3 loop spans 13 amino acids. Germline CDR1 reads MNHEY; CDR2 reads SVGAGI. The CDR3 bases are TGTGCCAGCAAGGATTATAGCAATCAGCCCCAGCATTTT. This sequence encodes CASKDYSNQPQHF.

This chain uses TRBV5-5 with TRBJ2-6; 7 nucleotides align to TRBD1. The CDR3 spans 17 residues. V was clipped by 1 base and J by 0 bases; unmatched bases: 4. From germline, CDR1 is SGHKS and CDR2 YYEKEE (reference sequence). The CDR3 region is CASSLLTGFSGANVLTF. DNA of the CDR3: TGTGCCAGCAGCTTGCTGACAGGGTTCTCTGGGGCCAACGTCCTGACTTTC.

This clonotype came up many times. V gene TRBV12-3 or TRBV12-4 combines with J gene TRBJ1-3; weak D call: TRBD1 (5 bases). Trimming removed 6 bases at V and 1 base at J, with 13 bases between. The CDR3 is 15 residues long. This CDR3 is CASSPGLLSGNTIYF. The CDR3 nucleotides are TGTGCCAGCAGCCCGGGACTTCTTTCTGGAAACACCATATATTTT.

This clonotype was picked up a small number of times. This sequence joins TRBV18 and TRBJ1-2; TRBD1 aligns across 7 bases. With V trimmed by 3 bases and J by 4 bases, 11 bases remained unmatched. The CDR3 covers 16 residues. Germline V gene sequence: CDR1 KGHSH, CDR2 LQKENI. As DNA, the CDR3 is TGTGCCAGCTCACCGACGGAAGGGGGCCGCGTCTATGGCTACACCTTC. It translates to CASSPTEGGRVYGYTF.

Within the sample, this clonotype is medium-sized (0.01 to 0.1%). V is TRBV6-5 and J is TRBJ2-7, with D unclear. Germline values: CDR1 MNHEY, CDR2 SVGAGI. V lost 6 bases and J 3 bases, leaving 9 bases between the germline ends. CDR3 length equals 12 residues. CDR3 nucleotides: TGTGCCAGCAGCTCGGGCGGCTACGAGCAGTACTTC. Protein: CASSSGGYEQYF.

The CDR3 DNA sequence: TGTGCCAGCAGCTTGGGACATGCAGATACGCAGTATTTT. Encoded protein: CASSLGHADTQYF. The rearrangement joins TRBV5-8 to TRBJ2-3; D gene unclear. This CDR3 has 13 amino acids. Trimming took 0 bases from V and 4 from J, leaving 6 bases between them. Germline V lookup: CDR1 SGHTS, CDR2 YDEGEE. The full variable domain, its missing parts supplied by reference TRBV5-8 and TRBJ2-3, is EAGVTQSPTHLIKTRGQQATLRCSPISGHTSVYWYQQALGLGLQFLLWYDEGEERNRGNFPPRFSGRQFPNYSSELNVNALELEDSALYLCASSLGHADTQYFGPGTRLTVL.

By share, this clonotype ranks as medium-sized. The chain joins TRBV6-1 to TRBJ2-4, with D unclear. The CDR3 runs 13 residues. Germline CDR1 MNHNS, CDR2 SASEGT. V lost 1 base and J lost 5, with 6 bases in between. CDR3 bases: TGTGCCAGCAGTGAAGGGACGGAAAACATTCAGTACTTC. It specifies CASSEGTENIQYF.

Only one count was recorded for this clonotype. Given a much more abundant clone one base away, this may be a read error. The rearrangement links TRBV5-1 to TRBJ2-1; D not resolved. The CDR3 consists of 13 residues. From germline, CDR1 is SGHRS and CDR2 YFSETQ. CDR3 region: CAISINSNNEQFF. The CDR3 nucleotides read TGCGCCATCAGCATAAACTCGAACAATGAGCAGTTCTTC.

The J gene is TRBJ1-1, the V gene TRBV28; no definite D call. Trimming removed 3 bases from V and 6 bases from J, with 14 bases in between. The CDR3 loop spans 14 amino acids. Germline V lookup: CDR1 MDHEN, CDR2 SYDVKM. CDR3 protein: CASSLAGPWAEAFF. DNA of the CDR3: TGTGCCAGCAGTTTGGCAGGTCCGTGGGCTGAAGCTTTCTTT. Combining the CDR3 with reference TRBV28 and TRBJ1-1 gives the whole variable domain DVKVTQSSRYLVKRTGEKVFLECVQDMDHENMFWYRQDPGLGLRLIYFSYDVKMKEKGDIPEGYSVSREKKERFSLILESASTNQTSMYLCASSLAGPWAEAFFGQGTRLTVV.

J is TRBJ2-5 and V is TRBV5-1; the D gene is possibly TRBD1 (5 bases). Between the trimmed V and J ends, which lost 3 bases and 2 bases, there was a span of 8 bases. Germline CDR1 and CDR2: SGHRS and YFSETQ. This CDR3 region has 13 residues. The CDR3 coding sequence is TGCGCCAGCAGCTCGGACATACAAGAGACCCAGTACTTC. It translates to CASSSDIQETQYF.

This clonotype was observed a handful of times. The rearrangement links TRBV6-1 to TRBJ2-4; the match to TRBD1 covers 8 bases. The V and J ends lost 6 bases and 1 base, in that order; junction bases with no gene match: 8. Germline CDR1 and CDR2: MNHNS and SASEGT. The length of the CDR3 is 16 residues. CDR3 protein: CASSRNRGSAKNIQYF. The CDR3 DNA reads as TGTGCCAGCAGCCGTAACAGGGGGTCTGCCAAAAACATTCAGTACTTC.

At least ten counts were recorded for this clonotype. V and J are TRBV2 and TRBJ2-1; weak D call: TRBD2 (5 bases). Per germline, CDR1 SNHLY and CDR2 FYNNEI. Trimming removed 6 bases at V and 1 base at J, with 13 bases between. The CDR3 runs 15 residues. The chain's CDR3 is CASREDRGSYNEQFF. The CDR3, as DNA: TGTGCCAGCAGGGAGGACCGAGGGTCCTACAATGAGCAGTTCTTC.

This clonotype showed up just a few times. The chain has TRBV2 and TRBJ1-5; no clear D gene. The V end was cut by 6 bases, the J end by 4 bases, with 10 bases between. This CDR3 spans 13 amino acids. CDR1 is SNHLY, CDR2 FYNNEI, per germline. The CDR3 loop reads CASRGDWNQPQHF. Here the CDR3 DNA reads TGTGCCAGCAGGGGCGACTGGAATCAGCCCCAGCATTTT.

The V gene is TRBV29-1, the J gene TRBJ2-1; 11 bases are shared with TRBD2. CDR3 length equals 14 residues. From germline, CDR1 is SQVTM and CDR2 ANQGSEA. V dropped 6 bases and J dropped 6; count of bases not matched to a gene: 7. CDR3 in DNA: TGCAGCGTCTCTAGCGGGGGGCCTGCCAATGAGCAGTTCTTC. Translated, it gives CSVSSGGPANEQFF.

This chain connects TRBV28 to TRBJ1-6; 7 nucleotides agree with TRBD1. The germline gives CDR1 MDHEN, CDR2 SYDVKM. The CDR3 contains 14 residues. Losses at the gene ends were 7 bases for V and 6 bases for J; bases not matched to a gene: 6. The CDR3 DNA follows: TGTGCCAGCAACGGGGGACAGAGTAATTCACCCCTCCACTTT. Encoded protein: CASNGGQSNSPLHF.

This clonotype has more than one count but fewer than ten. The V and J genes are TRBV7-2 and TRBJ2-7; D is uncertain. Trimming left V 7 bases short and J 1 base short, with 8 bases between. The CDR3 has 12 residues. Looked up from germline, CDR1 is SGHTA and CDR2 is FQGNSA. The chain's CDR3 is CASTLTSYEQYF. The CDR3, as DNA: TGTGCCAGCACGCTCACATCCTACGAGCAGTACTTC. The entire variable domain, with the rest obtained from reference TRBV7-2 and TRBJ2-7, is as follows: GAGVSQSPSNKVTEKGKDVELRCDPISGHTALYWYRQSLGQGLEFLIYFQGNSAPDKSGLPSDRFSAERTGGSVSTLTIQRTQQEDSAVYLCASTLTSYEQYFGPGTRLTVT.

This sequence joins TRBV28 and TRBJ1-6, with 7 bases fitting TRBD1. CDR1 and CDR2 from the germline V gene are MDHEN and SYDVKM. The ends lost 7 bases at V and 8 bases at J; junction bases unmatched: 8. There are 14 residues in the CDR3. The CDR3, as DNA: TGTGCCAGCACCACCCACAGGGGAGATTCACCCCTCCACTTT. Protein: CASTTHRGDSPLHF.

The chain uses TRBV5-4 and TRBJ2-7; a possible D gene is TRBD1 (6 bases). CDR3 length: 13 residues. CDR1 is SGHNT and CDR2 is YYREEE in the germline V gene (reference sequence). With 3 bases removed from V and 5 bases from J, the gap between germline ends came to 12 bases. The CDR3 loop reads CASSSIQGDEQYF. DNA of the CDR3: TGTGCCAGCAGCTCAATACAGGGCGACGAGCAGTACTTC.

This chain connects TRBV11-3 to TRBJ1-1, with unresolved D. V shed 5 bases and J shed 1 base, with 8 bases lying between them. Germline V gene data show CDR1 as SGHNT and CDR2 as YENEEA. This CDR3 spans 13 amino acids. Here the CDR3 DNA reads TGTGCCAGCAGCCCCACCCCGAACACTGAAGCTTTCTTT. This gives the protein CASSPTPNTEAFF.

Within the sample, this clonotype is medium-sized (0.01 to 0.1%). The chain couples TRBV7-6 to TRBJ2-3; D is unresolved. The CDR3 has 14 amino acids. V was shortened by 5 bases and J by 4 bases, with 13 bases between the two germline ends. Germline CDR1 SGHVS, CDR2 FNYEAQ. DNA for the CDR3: TGTGCCAGCAGCCCTTCGCCCAGCGCAGATACGCAGTATTTT. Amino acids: CASSPSPSADTQYF.

The CDR3 sequence is CASSYQGQLTYEQYF. CDR3 sequence (DNA): TGTGCCAGCAGCTACCAGGGACAGCTAACCTACGAGCAGTACTTC. The rearrangement joins TRBV7-9 to TRBJ2-7; 7 positions match TRBD1. The CDR3 extends over 15 amino acids. Germline assignment: CDR1 SEHNR and CDR2 FQNEAQ (reference sequence). Losses at the gene ends were 4 bases for V and 2 bases for J; bases not matched to a gene: 8.

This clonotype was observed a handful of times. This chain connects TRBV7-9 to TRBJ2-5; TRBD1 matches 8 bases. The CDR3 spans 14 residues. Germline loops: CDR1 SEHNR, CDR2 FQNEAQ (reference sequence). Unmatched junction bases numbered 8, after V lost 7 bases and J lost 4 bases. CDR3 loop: CASTSGQGRETQYF. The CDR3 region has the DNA TGTGCCAGCACCTCAGGACAGGGTCGAGAGACCCAGTACTTC.

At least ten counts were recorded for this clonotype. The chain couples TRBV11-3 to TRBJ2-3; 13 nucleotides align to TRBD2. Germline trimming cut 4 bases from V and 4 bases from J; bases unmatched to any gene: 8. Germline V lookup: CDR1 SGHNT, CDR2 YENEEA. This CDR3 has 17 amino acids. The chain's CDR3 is CASSSRTSGGASDTQYF. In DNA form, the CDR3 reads TGTGCCAGCAGCTCGCGAACTAGCGGGGGGGCGTCAGATACGCAGTATTTT.